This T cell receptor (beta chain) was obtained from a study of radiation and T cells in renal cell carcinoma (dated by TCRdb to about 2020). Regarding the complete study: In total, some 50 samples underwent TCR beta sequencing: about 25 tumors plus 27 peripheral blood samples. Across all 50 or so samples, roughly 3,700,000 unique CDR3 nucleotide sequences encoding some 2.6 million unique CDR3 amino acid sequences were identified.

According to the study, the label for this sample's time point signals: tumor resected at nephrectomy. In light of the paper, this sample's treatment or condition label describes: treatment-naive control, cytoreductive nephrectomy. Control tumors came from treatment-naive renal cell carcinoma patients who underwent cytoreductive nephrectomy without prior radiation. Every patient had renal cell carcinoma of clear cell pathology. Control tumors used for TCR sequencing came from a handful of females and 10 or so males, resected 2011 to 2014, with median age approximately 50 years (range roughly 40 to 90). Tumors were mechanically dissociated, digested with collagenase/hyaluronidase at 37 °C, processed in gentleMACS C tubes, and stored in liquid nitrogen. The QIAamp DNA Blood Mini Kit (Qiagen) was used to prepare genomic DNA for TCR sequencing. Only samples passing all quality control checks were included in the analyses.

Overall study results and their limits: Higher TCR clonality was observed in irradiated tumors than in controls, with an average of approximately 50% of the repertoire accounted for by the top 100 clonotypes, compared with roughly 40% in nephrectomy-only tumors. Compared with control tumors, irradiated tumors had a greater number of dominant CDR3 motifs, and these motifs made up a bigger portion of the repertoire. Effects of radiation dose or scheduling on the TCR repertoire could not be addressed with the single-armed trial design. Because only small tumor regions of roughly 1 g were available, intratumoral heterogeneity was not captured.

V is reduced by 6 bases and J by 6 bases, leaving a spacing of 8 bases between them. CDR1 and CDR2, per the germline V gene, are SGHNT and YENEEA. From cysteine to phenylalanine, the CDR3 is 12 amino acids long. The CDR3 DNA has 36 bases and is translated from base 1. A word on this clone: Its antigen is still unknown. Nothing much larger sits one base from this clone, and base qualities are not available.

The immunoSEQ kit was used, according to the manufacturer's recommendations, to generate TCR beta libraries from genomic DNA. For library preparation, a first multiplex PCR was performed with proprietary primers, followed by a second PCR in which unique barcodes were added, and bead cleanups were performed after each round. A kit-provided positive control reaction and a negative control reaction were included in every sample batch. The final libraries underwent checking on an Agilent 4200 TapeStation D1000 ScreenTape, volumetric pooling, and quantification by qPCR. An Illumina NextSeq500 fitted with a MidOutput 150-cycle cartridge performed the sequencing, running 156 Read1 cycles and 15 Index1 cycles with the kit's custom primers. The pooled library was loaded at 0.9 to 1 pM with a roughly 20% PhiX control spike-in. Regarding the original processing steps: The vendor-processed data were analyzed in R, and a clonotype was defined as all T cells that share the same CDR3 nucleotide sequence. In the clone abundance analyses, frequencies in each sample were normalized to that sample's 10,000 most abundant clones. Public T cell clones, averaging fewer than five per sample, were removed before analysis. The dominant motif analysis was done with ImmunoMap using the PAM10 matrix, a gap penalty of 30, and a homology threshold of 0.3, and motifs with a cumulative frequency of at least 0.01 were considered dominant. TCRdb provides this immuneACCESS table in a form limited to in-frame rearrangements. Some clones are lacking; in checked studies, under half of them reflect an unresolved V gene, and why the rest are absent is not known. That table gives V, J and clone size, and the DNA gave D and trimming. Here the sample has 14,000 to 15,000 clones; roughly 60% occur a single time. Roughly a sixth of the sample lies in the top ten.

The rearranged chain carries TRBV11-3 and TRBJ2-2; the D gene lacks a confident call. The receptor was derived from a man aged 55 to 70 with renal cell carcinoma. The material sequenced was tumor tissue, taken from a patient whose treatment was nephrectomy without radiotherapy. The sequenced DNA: TGTGCCAGCAGAGCCGATCCCGGGGAGCTGTTTTTT. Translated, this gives CASRADPGELFF.